A selection of T cell receptor beta chains follows, all from one sample in a study of control samples from healthy donors and cancer patients. Sequencing used immunoSEQ multiplex PCR; TCRdb keeps in-frame clones, though not all of them. This table holds 150,000 to 170,000 clones, roughly 94% found once. The material sequenced was blood. These receptors were obtained from a man in his forties or fifties in good health. Both conserved end residues are part of each CDR3. The D gene is left open where the match is weak. The size of a clone is reported for some rows only, either as once, few or many, or as a class for expanded clones.

>TRBJ1-2|TRBD1|TRBV27|.
CASSLTGEGYGYTF
TGTGCCAGCAGTCTTACAGGGGAGGGCTATGGCTACACCTTC
>TRBJ1-5|.|TRBV5-5|.
CASSPGDQGLQPQHF
TGTGCCAGCAGCCCTGGGGATCAGGGCCTCCAGCCCCAGCATTTT
>TRBJ1-4|TRBD1|TRBV30|once
CAWSGSGQGANEKLFF
TGTGCCTGGAGTGGATCGGGACAGGGGGCTAATGAAAAACTGTTTTTT
>TRBJ2-3|TRBD2|TRBV7-2|.
CASSLLAGADTQYF
TGTGCCAGCAGCCTTCTAGCGGGGGCAGATACGCAGTATTTT
>TRBJ1-3|TRBD1|TRBV5-8|.
CASSLDRVVSGNTIYF
TGTGCCAGCAGCCTTGACAGGGTTGTGTCTGGAAACACCATATATTTT
>TRBJ2-3|TRBD1|TRBV27|.
CASRGIQGATRDTQYF
TGTGCCAGCAGGGGGATACAGGGGGCCACGAGAGATACGCAGTATTTT
>TRBJ1-5|TRBD1|TRBV4-3|.
CASSQDTTGSGQPQHF
TGCGCCAGCAGCCAAGACACGACAGGGTCCGGCCAGCCCCAGCATTTT
>TRBJ2-1|TRBD2|TRBV4-1|.
CASSQVAGNSYNEQFF
TGCGCCAGCAGCCAAGTAGCGGGGAACTCCTACAATGAGCAGTTCTTC
>TRBJ2-1|TRBD1|TRBV5-6|once
CASSLGTGGGDEQFF
TGTGCCAGCAGCTTGGGGACAGGGGGCGGCGATGAGCAGTTCTTC
>TRBJ1-1|.|TRBV27|.
CASSLVGFGGAEAFF
TGTGCCAGCAGTTTAGTAGGTTTTGGGGGGGCTGAAGCTTTCTTT
>TRBJ1-2|.|TRBV9|.
CASSYGASVVPNYGYTF
TGTGCCAGCAGCTATGGGGCTTCAGTCGTGCCCAACTATGGCTACACCTTC
>TRBJ1-2|TRBD1|TRBV5-4|.
CASSLAFEGADYGYTF
TGTGCCAGCAGCTTGGCGTTTGAGGGGGCAGACTATGGCTACACCTTC
>TRBJ2-5|.|TRBV18|few
CASSPGMTETQYF
TGTGCCAGCTCACCAGGTATGACGGAGACCCAGTACTTC
>TRBJ2-2|.|TRBV24-1|.
CATSDPNHGELFF
TGTGCCACCAGTGACCCCAATCACGGGGAGCTGTTTTTT
>TRBJ2-7|.|TRBV12-5|.
CASGLETRTYEQYF
TGTGCTAGTGGTTTGGAGACACGAACCTACGAGCAGTACTTC
>TRBJ1-6|.|TRBV23-1|once
CASGPPDSSYNSPLHF
TGCGCCAGCGGTCCTCCCGATAGCTCCTATAATTCACCCCTCCACTTT
>TRBJ2-2|.|TRBV27|.
CASRRSHTGELFF
TGTGCCAGCAGGCGATCCCACACCGGGGAGCTGTTTTTT
>TRBJ1-1|TRBD1|TRBV2|.
CASSPDRATEAFF
TGTGCCAGCAGTCCGGACAGGGCGACTGAAGCTTTCTTT
>TRBJ1-4|.|TRBV4-2|once
CASSQNLIRAANEKLFF
TGTGCCAGCAGCCAGAACTTGATCCGGGCAGCTAATGAAAAACTGTTTTTT
>TRBJ2-1|TRBD1|TRBV15|.
CATSRDQGANEQFF
TGTGCCACCAGCAGAGACCAGGGGGCCAATGAGCAGTTCTTC
>TRBJ2-2|TRBD1|TRBV9|once
CASSGSGGANTGELFF
TGTGCCAGCAGCGGATCAGGGGGCGCGAACACCGGGGAGCTGTTTTTT
>TRBJ2-5|.|TRBV19|.
CASSIGGETQYF
TGTGCCAGTAGTATCGGGGGAGAGACCCAGTACTTC
>TRBJ2-7|TRBD1|TRBV6-6|.
CASSYSTGQGAGKQYF
TGTGCCAGCAGTTACTCGACAGGACAGGGGGCGGGCAAGCAGTACTTC
>TRBJ1-4|.|TRBV28|once
CASSLAGGRLKLFF
TGTGCCAGCAGTTTAGCGGGAGGACGCCTAAAACTGTTTTTT
>TRBJ1-4|TRBD1|TRBV2|.
CASRHSTGQGGLSEKLFF
TGTGCCAGCAGACACTCGACCGGCCAGGGGGGGCTCAGTGAAAAACTGTTTTTT
>TRBJ1-1|.|TRBV18|once
CASSPPGTRNTEAFF
TGTGCCAGCTCACCCCCCGGGACACGGAACACTGAAGCTTTCTTT
>TRBJ1-1|.|TRBV27|.
CASSLGRNTEAFF
TGTGCCAGCAGTTTGGGCAGGAACACTGAAGCTTTCTTT